The rows below give T cell receptor beta chains drawn from one sample of a study of blood T cell repertoires in COVID-19. TCRdb's table, derived via immunoSEQ multiplex PCR, lists solely in-frame clones and lacks some. The sample contains 100,000 or so clones, roughly 87% of which appear only once. Sequencing was performed on peripheral blood. The origin of the receptors is a middle-aged man with acute or convalescent COVID-19. CDR3s include the opening cysteine and the closing phenylalanine or tryptophan.

J gene: TRBJ2-5
V gene: TRBV11-3
CDR3 protein: CASSLRTSRRGETQYF

J gene: TRBJ1-1
V gene: TRBV2
CDR3 protein: CASRARGEAFF

J gene: TRBJ1-2
V gene: TRBV6-5
CDR3 protein: CATKEGNYGYTF

J gene: TRBJ2-5
V gene: TRBV19
CDR3 protein: CASSTTQVKETQYF

J gene: TRBJ2-1
V gene: TRBV19
CDR3 protein: CASSIGLTNNEQFF

J gene: TRBJ2-7
V gene: TRBV29-1
CDR3 protein: CSVGGLGIPYEQYF

J gene: TRBJ2-7
V gene: TRBV5-6
CDR3 protein: CASSGFLRNGGDEQYF

J gene: TRBJ2-1
V gene: TRBV5-1
CDR3 protein: CASSFLGQGPYSYNEQFF

J gene: TRBJ1-5
V gene: TRBV19
CDR3 protein: CASSFQGVSQPQHF

J gene: TRBJ1-2
V gene: TRBV2
CDR3 protein: CASSEQVANYGYTF

J gene: TRBJ2-5
V gene: TRBV11-3
CDR3 protein: CASSPGGAGQETQYF

J gene: TRBJ2-2
V gene: TRBV24-1
CDR3 protein: CATRQTGTGGSGELFF

J gene: TRBJ1-2
V gene: TRBV7-9
CDR3 protein: CASSEQGSYGYTF